Listed below are T cell receptor beta chains from one sample, sequenced in a study of T-cell reconstitution after alpha-beta-depleted transplantation in children. Each CDR3 protein gets one entry after TCRdb re-called the PCR reads with MiXCR. Of about 420,000 distinct CDR3 sequences in the sample, about a tenth were seen once. The sequencing used PBMCs from the stem cell graft donor, collected from the stem cell graft. The receptors were sampled from a human donor who donated a stem cell graft to a child with acute myeloid leukemia. Each CDR3 is given with its conserved first and last residue. D genes are given only for firm matches. Only some rows state a clone size, as once, few, many or a class for expanded clones.

>once|TRBJ1-2|TRBD1|TRBV29-1
TGCAGCGTTGGGGAGGGGGCGGGCGGCTACACCTTC
CSVGEGAGGYTF
>many|TRBJ1-4|NA|TRBV10-3
TGTGCCATCAGTGAATCTTCGGGTCTGTCTAATGAAAAACTGTTTTTT
CAISESSGLSNEKLFF
>few|TRBJ2-3|NA|TRBV25-1
TGTGCCAGCAGTGAATCATCGAGATCACCCACAGATACGCAGTATTTT
CASSESSRSPTDTQYF
>many|TRBJ2-7|TRBD1|TRBV7-6
TGTGCCAGCAGCCAACGGGACAGGAGGGCCGAGCAGTACTTC
CASSQRDRRAEQYF
>few|TRBJ1-2|NA|TRBV20-1
TGCAGTGCTAGAGATCGGTTGGGGGGGGATGTGGATGGCTACACCTTC
CSARDRLGGDVDGYTF
>NA|TRBJ1-2|NA|TRBV5-1
TGCGCCAGCAGCACGACTCTACCGGGACAACAGACCTATGGCTACACCTTC
CASSTTLPGQQTYGYTF
>NA|TRBJ2-3|TRBD2|TRBV5-1
TGCGCCAGCAGCTTAGGGTTGAGCGGGAGTAGCGCAGATACGCAGTATTTT
CASSLGLSGSSADTQYF
>many|TRBJ2-4|TRBD1|TRBV7-2
TGTGCCAGCAGCCTAAGTGGACAGGTCCAATACTTC
CASSLSGQVQYF
>few|TRBJ2-3|TRBD2|TRBV9
TGTGCCAGCAGCGTGACTAGCGCAAACACAGATACGCAGTATTTT
CASSVTSANTDTQYF
>NA|TRBJ2-7|TRBD1|TRBV20-1
TGCAGTGTTTACAGGGGGCCCCCCTACTACGAGCAGTACTTC
CSVYRGPPYYEQYF
>many|TRBJ2-5|TRBD2|TRBV5-1
TGCGCCAGCAGCTCTGGGACTAGCCACCAAGAGACCCAGTACTTC
CASSSGTSHQETQYF
>few|TRBJ2-5|NA|TRBV23-1
TGCGCCAGGCCGCCATTTCCCGACGGGGCCCAAGAGACCCAGTACTTC
CARPPFPDGAQETQYF
>NA|TRBJ1-6|TRBD1|TRBV12-3/TRBV12-4
TGTGCCAGCAGCCCCGGGGACAGGGACAATTCACCCCTCCACTTT
CASSPGDRDNSPLHF
>few|TRBJ2-7|TRBD1|TRBV5-1
TGCGCCAGCAGCCCCGGGACAGGGTCCCTCGAGCAGTACTTC
CASSPGTGSLEQYF
>many|TRBJ1-1|NA|TRBV7-3
TGTGCCAGCAGCTTAGAGCAGGGGAGGTTGGCTTTCTTT
CASSLEQGRLAFF
>NA|TRBJ2-1|NA|TRBV7-9
TGTGCCAGCATTAAGGGGGGGACTCCTTTGAGTGAGCAGTTCTTC
CASIKGGTPLSEQFF
>many|TRBJ1-1|TRBD1|TRBV12-3/TRBV12-4
TGTGCCAGCAGCCTCGCCGGGACAGGGACTGAAGCTTTCTTT
CASSLAGTGTEAFF
>many|TRBJ1-1|NA|TRBV7-9
TGTGCCAGCAGCTTTTATGGGGACACTGAAGCTTTCTTT
CASSFYGDTEAFF
>few|TRBJ2-3|NA|TRBV5-5
TGTGCCAGCAGCTCGGGACTCGCCACCACAGATACGCAGTATTTT
CASSSGLATTDTQYF
>few|TRBJ2-2|NA|TRBV7-9
TGTGCCAGCAGCCCCCCAAGGTGGGAGAACACCGGGGAGCTGTTTTTT
CASSPPRWENTGELFF
>few|TRBJ2-1|NA|TRBV7-2
TGTGCCAGCAGCTTTGTCAGGGCTGAGCAGTTCTTC
CASSFVRAEQFF
>NA|TRBJ1-2|NA|TRBV12-3/TRBV12-4
TGTGCCAGCAGGGCCTGGACGGGGTCGCAGTATGGCTACACCTTC
CASRAWTGSQYGYTF
>NA|TRBJ1-1|NA|TRBV12-3/TRBV12-4
TGTGCCAGCAGTTTAGGGGGTGGAGGTGAAGCTTTCTTT
CASSLGGGGEAFF
>many|TRBJ1-4|NA|TRBV12-3/TRBV12-4
TGTGCCAGCAAGGGCGGGGGTGAAAAACTGTTTTTT
CASKGGGEKLFF
>NA|TRBJ2-3|NA|TRBV6-2/TRBV6-3
TGTGCCAGCATCAACGGGGGTCAGGGAGATACGCAGTATTTT
CASINGGQGDTQYF
>many|TRBJ2-7|NA|TRBV10-3
TGTGCCATCAGCGGGGACACCTACGAGCAGTACTTC
CAISGDTYEQYF
>few|TRBJ2-2|NA|TRBV25-1
TGTGCCAGCAAGAGGCGGACCGGGGAGCTGTTTTTT
CASKRRTGELFF
>few|TRBJ2-1|NA|TRBV10-3
TGTGCCATCAAAGGACCCAATGAGCAGTTCTTC
CAIKGPNEQFF
>few|TRBJ2-1|NA|TRBV9
TGTGCCAGCAGCGTGAACAGGGACTACAATGAGCAGTTCTTC
CASSVNRDYNEQFF